This T cell receptor beta chain was obtained from a study of control samples from healthy donors and cancer patients. Here immunoSEQ multiplex PCR was the method, and the copy in TCRdb shows in-frame clones only, minus some. The top ten hold around 6.4% of the sample, which has hundreds of thousands of clones, more than 80% seen once. The sample consisted of PBMCs. The origin of this receptor is a man aged 40-50 years with head and neck cancer.

This chain's CDR3 is CASTGGWGHYGYTF. The CDR3 DNA sequence: TGTGCCAGTACTGGCGGTTGGGGGCACTATGGCTACACCTTC. This chain links TRBV19 with TRBJ1-2; weak D call: TRBD1 (6 bases). V was clipped by 7 bases and J by 3 bases, with 15 bases between them. Germline values: CDR1 LNHDA, CDR2 SQIVND (reference sequence). The CDR3 totals 14 residues.